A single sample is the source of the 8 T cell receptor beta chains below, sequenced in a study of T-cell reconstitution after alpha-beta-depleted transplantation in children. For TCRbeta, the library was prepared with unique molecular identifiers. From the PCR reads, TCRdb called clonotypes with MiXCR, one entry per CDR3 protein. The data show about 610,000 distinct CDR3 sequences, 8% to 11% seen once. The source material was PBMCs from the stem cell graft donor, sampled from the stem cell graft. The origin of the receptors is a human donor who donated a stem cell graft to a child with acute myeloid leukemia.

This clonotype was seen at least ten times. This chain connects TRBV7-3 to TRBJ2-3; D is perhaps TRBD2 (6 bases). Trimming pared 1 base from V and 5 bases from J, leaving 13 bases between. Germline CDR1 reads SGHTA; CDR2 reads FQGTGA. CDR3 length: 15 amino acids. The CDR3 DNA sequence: TGTGCCAGCAGCTTAATGACGCACGGGGGAGATACGCAGTATTTT. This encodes CASSLMTHGGDTQYF. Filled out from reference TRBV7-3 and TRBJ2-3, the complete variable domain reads GAGVSQTPSNKVTEKGKYVELRCDPISGHTALYWYRQSLGQGPEFLIYFQGTGAADDSGLPNDRFFAVRPEGSVSTLKIQRTERGDSAVYLCASSLMTHGGDTQYFGPGTRLTVL.

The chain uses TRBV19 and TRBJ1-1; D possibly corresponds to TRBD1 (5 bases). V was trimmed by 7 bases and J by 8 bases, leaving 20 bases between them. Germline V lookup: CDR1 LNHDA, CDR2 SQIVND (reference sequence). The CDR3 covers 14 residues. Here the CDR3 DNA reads TGTGCCAGTAAGGGCGTTGCACGGCAGGGCGAAGCTTTCTTT. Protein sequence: CASKGVARQGEAFF.

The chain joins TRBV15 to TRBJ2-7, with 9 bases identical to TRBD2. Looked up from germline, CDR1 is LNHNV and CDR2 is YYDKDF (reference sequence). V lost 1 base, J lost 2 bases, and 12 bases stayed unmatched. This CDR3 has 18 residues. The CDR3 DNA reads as TGTGCCACCAGCAGAGTCCCTTCTCCGGGACTAGCAACCTACGAGCAGTACTTC. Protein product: CATSRVPSPGLATYEQYF. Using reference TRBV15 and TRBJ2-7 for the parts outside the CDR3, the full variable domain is DAMVIQNPRYQVTQFGKPVTLSCSQTLNHNVMYWYQQKSSQAPKLLFHYYDKDFNNEADTPDNFQSRRPNTSFCFLDIRSPGLGDTAMYLCATSRVPSPGLATYEQYFGPGTRLTVT.

In DNA form, the CDR3 reads TGTGCCAGCAGTGGACTCGGCTCCTACAATGAGCAGTTCTTC. Amino acid sequence: CASSGLGSYNEQFF. The chain is built from TRBV6-2 or TRBV6-3 and TRBJ2-1; possibly TRBD2 for D (5 bases). The germline V and J ends were trimmed by 5 bases and 0 bases, with 8 bases remaining between them. The CDR3 has 14 residues. Germline CDR1 is MNHEY and CDR2 is SVGEGT.

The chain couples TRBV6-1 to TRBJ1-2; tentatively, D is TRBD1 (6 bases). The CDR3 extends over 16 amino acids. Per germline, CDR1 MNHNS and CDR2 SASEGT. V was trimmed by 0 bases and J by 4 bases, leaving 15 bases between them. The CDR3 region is CASSEALGGPGYGYTF. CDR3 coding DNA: TGTGCCAGCAGTGAAGCGCTGGGGGGGCCGGGCTATGGCTACACCTTC.

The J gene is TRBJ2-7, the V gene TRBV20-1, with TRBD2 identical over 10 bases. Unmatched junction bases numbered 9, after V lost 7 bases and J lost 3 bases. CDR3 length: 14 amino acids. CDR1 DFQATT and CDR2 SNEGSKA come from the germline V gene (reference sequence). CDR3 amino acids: CSVPPSGSYYEQYF. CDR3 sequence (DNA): TGCAGTGTCCCGCCTAGCGGGAGTTACTACGAGCAGTACTTC.

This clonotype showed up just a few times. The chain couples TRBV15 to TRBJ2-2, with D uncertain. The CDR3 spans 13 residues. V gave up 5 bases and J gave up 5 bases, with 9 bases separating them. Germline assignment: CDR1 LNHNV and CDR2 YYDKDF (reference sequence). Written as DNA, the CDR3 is TGTGCCACCAGCGGCCCCCCGACCGGGGAGCTGTTTTTT. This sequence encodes CATSGPPTGELFF. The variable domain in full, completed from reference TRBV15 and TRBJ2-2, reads DAMVIQNPRYQVTQFGKPVTLSCSQTLNHNVMYWYQQKSSQAPKLLFHYYDKDFNNEADTPDNFQSRRPNTSFCFLDIRSPGLGDTAMYLCATSGPPTGELFFGEGSRLTVL.

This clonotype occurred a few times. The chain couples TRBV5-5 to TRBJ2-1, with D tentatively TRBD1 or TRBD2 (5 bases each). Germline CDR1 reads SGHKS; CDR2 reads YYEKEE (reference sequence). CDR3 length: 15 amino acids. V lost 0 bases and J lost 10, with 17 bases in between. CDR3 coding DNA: TGTGCCAGCAGCTTGGCCCAGAGGGACCGACGGGAGCAGTTCTTC. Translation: CASSLAQRDRREQFF. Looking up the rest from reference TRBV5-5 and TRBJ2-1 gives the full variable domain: DAGVTQSPTHLIKTRGQQVTLRCSPISGHKSVSWYQQVLGQGPQFIFQYYEKEERGRGNFPDRFSARQFPNYSSELNVNALLLGDSALYLCASSLAQRDRREQFFGPGTRLTVL.